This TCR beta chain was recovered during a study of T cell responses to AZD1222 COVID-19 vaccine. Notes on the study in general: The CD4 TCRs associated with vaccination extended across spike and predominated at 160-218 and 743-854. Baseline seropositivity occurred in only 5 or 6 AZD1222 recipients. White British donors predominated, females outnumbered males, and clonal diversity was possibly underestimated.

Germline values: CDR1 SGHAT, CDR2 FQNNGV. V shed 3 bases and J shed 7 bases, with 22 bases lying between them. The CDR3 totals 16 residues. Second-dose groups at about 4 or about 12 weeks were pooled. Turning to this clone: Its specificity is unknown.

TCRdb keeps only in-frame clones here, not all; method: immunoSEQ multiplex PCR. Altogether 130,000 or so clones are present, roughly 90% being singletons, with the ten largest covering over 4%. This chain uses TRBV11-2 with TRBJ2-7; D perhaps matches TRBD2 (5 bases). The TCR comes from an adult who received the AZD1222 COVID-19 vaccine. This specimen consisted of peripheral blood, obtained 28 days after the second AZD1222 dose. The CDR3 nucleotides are TGTGCCAGCAGCTTGCTATTATCGGGGTCCCCAAAGGAGCAGTACTTC. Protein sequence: CASSLLLSGSPKEQYF.